The sequence of this T cell receptor beta chain was determined in a study of cytomegalovirus exposure and HLA in healthy donors (dated by TCRdb to about 2017). Context from the whole study: In an earlier analysis of several hundred of the donors, around 300 Gb of sequence data and 90 million to 130 million unique TCR beta sequences from about 190 million T cells were reported. An early release that covered about 600 HLA-typed donors contained 300 to 350 gigabases of sequencing data and 70 million to 100 million unique TCR sequences. Of the approximately 400 genotyped donors, about 80% fell in the genetic ancestry cluster associated with self-reported Caucasian donors. The study aimed to test whether signatures of past pathogen exposure could be identified by cataloging public T cell receptors. The study used immunosequencing to profile the T cell repertoires of around 600 subjects and linked those repertoires to cytomegalovirus serostatus. In addition to the first cohort of approximately 670 subjects, a separate validation cohort of under 150 different subjects was used. High-throughput TCR immunosequencing, statistical association of individual TCRs with disease status, and machine learning were combined to predict cytomegalovirus infection status. In a later analysis, previously published TCR beta repertoires from 666 donors were re-analyzed and high-resolution HLA genotyping was added so that TCR occurrence patterns could be studied. Rather than drawing on any new phenotypic data, the later analysis identified candidate immune exposures from TCR beta sequences and the way those sequences occurred across donors. An earlier analysis of roughly 580 of the donors used high-throughput TCR beta sequencing to judge whether each TCR beta V gene segment behaved as functional or pseudogenic. Donor age, sex, ethnicity and CMV serostatus were collected together with the repertoire data. In a later genetic analysis, genome-wide SNP genotypes for about 55% of the roughly 700 donors were used, and that subset was treated as a discovery cohort. Every discovery cohort repertoire had been produced on one sequencing platform. HLA typing covered class I and class II loci at four-digit resolution. Typing coverage varied by locus: 629-630 donors for A, B, C, DRB1 and DQB1; around 560 for DQA1; nearly 610 for DPA1; approximately 470 for DPB1. Because of strong linkage in the cohort, roughly five DR-DQ haplotypes were treated as single units for association and clustering. Among roughly 400 genotyped donors of the cohort, an average of approximately 240,000 unique TCR beta nucleotide sequences were sequenced per donor, roughly 18% of them non-productive. The investigation overall reported the following: A total of 150 or so TCR beta chains were listed by the study as associated with cytomegalovirus. A cluster of highly shared sequence variants was judged likely to represent a technical artifact of the sequencing pipeline. A further reported finding was that TCR beta sequences accurately predicted the HLA-A and HLA-B alleles for most subjects in the first cohort. Most TCR sequences were observed very rarely across donors, whereas some public TCRs were present in many individuals. CMV serostatus was the only immune exposure information available for the cohort. A later genetic analysis associated a missense DCLRE1C variant with V-gene and J-gene trimming of TCR beta chains, and an independent cohort replicated the association. The authors suggested that the approach could potentially be extended to other disease states and immunological phenotypes. When HLA alleles, especially DR and DQ, strongly co-occurred, attributing TCR associations to individual alleles was difficult. Because HLA typing was unavailable for some donors at each locus, only the typed subset was used in association tests. In vitro tests confirmed that three of the cytomegalovirus-associated TCR beta chains recognize cytomegalovirus antigens. In an earlier analysis of roughly 560 of the donors, most TCR beta V segments were observed in productive rearrangements about 87% or about 30% of the time, broadly matching IMGT annotations. Some 16 rarely observed V segments, including chromosome 9 orphons, were excluded from the earlier analysis of several hundred of the donors because counts were too low. This cohort had only TCR beta chains sequenced, and the lack of alpha or paired-chain data limited which features could be detected. A later analysis found that HLA-associated TCR beta chains were more clonally expanded and had lower generation probabilities than equally common non-associated chains. In a later analysis, most CMV-associated TCR beta chains were found to appear HLA-restricted, with HLA associations seemingly driven largely by CMV exposure. Specific HLA alleles were associated with roughly 16,000 TCR beta sequences at a false discovery rate of 0.05 in a later analysis. Correlated functional status among segregating V segments might be attributable to linkage disequilibrium, but an unknown experimental factor could not be ruled out. In a later analysis, several top co-occurrence clusters were reported to appear linked to parvovirus B19, influenza, CMV and Epstein-Barr virus. Compared with the roughly 710-donor mean, donors in an Asian-associated ancestry cluster had fewer N-insertions in productive TCRs, according to a later genetic analysis. In a later analysis, TCR association rates were found to vary across HLA loci, with the most associated TCRs seen for DRB1 alleles and the fewest for HLA-C alleles. The classifier was reported to diagnose cytomegalovirus status with high specificity and sensitivity in both the original and validation cohorts. Presence/absence analyses assumed roughly uniform sequencing depth across donors, an assumption that may not hold.

Regarding this clone: This receptor's antigen is unknown. Within one base of it there is no much larger clone, and no base qualities were kept.

In total, more than 500 healthy bone marrow donors made up the cohort. At the time of sampling, all cohort members were nominally healthy, though unrecorded immune exposures were likely present. The donor was CMV seronegative and was included in the group of several hundred seronegative cohort members. Each donor provided a peripheral blood sample, and peripheral blood mononuclear cells were used for TCR beta sequencing. Genomic DNA was extracted from the blood cell samples with the Qiagen DNeasy Blood Extraction Kit. The library relied on the immunoSEQ multiplex PCR assay. For the multiplex PCR, a mixture combining 60 forward primers for TCR Vbeta segments and 13 reverse primers for TCR Jbeta segments was used. Amplification of the CDR3 region of rearranged TCR beta genes was performed with a multiplex PCR assay on genomic DNA. Amplified TCR beta libraries were sequenced as 87-base-pair reads on the Illumina HiSeq System. The study's own analysis went as follows. A later analysis tallied about 77 million unique TCR beta chains across the 666 repertoires, and about 10 million of those chains were shared by two or more donors. A nearest-neighbor algorithm error-corrected the raw reads and collapsed the reads into unique sequences, merging closely related sequences to remove PCR and sequencing errors. To assign V, D and J gene segments, CDR3 sequences were aligned to IMGT reference sequences. For a sequence to be retained, a match of at least six nucleotides to both a V gene segment and a J gene segment was required. Rearrangements were classified as productive when the CDR3 lacked stop codons and remained in frame with V and J, and all other rearrangements were classified as non-productive. CDR3 was defined according to IMGT convention as the region running from the second conserved V-encoded cysteine to the conserved J-encoded phenylalanine. Sequences without an unambiguous match to a single V gene segment were excluded from the earlier analysis of about 640 of the donors. An earlier analysis of 550 to 650 of the donors classified V segments as functional when productive rearrangements were above 56.7% and as segregating when the standard deviation between donors was above 5%. A statistical classification framework was developed to diagnose cytomegalovirus status using the catalog of TCR beta chain sequences. V and J gene assignment, in a later analysis, came from comparing TCR nucleotide sequences with IMGT/GENE-DB human TR gene sequences. A later analysis assigned CDR3 sequences and most-parsimonious VDJ recombination scenarios with the TCRdist pipeline. In a later analysis, every TCR beta chain was defined by the combination of its CDR3 amino acid sequence and its V-gene family, and reads without a unique V-gene family were dropped. To address suspected cross-contamination and a sequencing artifact, a later analysis removed around 590 highly shared, low-generation-probability nucleotide sequences. In a later analysis, a clonal expansion index for each public chain was calculated from normalized within-repertoire ranks of inferred template counts. In a later analysis, generation probabilities were computed with a VDJ recombination model fitted to out-of-frame rearrangements, and the resulting probabilities were checked against IGoR. In a later analysis, hypergeometric tests were used to score TCR-TCR, TCR-HLA and TCR-CMV co-occurrence, with a repertoire-size bias correction applied to TCR pairs. False discovery rates were estimated in a later analysis by permuting HLA or CMV assignments 20 times. In a later analysis, co-occurring TCRs were grouped using DBSCAN, and TCRdist sequence similarity was added for clustering within HLA-allele-positive subsets. For co-occurrence clustering, repertoires with fewer than 30,000 or more than 120,000 public chains were excluded, along with 5 or 6 repertoires with anomalous nucleotide sharing. Here the immuneACCESS table is served through TCRdb, limited to in-frame sequences with V and J called. Missing clones are a known gap in these copies; in checked studies unresolved V genes cover under half, and the rest lacks a known reason. The V and J calls and clone size are taken from that table; D and trimming were inferred from the DNA. The sample data list approximately 190,000 clones, and more than 65% of these were observed just once. The ten most abundant clones make up 3.5% to 4% of the sample.

The receptor's source is a man aged 50 to 60 in good health and CMV-seronegative. The specimen sequenced was PBMCs.

The DNA sequence is as follows: TGTGCCAGCTTCGGGGGTATATATGGCTACACCTTC. It encodes CASFGGIYGYTF. The chain was built from TRBV9 and TRBJ1-2; TRBD1 is a weak D gene call, 5 bases matching. The V and J ends are trimmed by 7 bases and 5 bases, leaving 12 bases between them. The germline V gene provides CDR1 SGDLS and CDR2 YYNGEE. The CDR3 holds 12 amino acids from the cysteine to the phenylalanine. The only DNA kept is the CDR3, 36 bases in frame from the first base. With the portions outside the CDR3 filled from the reference TRBV9 and TRBJ1-2 genes, the complete variable region becomes DSGVTQTPKHLITATGQRVTLRCSPRSGDLSVYWYQQSLDQGLQFLIQYYNGEERAKGNILERFSAQQFPDLHSELNLSSLELGDSALYFCASFGGIYGYTFGSGTRLTVV.